This T cell receptor beta chain was identified during a study of tumor and adjacent non-tumor tissue in lung cancer (dated by TCRdb to 2016 to 2018). Broadly, across the study: Patients with adenocarcinoma (around 13), squamous cell carcinoma (2) and small cell lung cancer (1) were included in the cohort. The approximately 15 patients were aged about 31 to 76 years, included roughly ten men and 5 women, and had TNM stage I to III disease. In total, sequencing yielded 130,000,000 or so productive TCRbeta reads, which works out to an average of around 4.2 million reads per sample. The study compared bulk TCRbeta repertoires from lung tumor tissue and matched distant non-tumor lung tissue of approximately 14 lung cancer patients. TCRbeta CDR3 sequencing was performed on roughly 27 paired specimens, with one tumor sample and one normal lung sample collected per patient.

Summary of the overall study and its limitations: Because peripheral blood was not sequenced, blood TCRbeta repertoires in the lung cancer patients of the study were not examined. With only roughly 14 patients in the cohort, the authors noted that larger samples and more detailed clinical data are needed. TCR diversity (inverse Simpson) was significantly higher in tumor than in normal lung tissue (431.37 vs 166.20, P = 0.0075, Mann-Whitney U test). The sequencing platform is not named in the methods, and unique molecular identifiers are not mentioned. A significantly larger cumulative share of the repertoire was made up by the top 100 clones in normal lung than in tumor tissue. Significantly higher TCR diversity was found in younger patients, and higher tumor TCR diversity was associated with shorter overall and disease-free survival.

The library was prepared using multiplex PCR. For sequencing, an Illumina HiSeq 2500 was employed. TCRbeta libraries were built by three rounds of nested PCR using primers (Table S4), following protocols modified from ARM-PCR. PCR products of 200-500 bp were gel-excised and purified with the QIAquick gel extraction kit before sequencing. In the authors' own workflow: Reads were cleaned using Trimmomatic, were merged into complete CDR3 sequences using FLASH, and were assigned to V(D)J germline segments using MiTCR. VDJtools was used to compute clonal diversity as the inverse Simpson's index. In-frame sequences lacking a premature stop codon were counted as productive reads. TCRdb reworked the public reads: Q25 trimming with fastp, MiXCR clone assembly, productive beta chains retained. Records with the same CDR3 protein are collapsed into one entry carrying the most frequent genes and DNA. In this record, the V and J calls reflect TCRdb's handling and not the investigators' own analysis. The sample records about 68,000 distinct CDR3 sequences, just under 60% of which are singletons. Jointly, the top ten make up 20% of the sample.

This clonotype was observed a handful of times. The clone's antigen remains unknown. Qualities for individual bases were not recorded, and no much larger clone is one base off. The cysteine opens and the phenylalanine closes a CDR3 of 14 amino acids. Only CDR3 DNA remains: 42 bases, in frame from the first base. CDR1 and CDR2, looked up from the germline V gene, are SNHLY and FYNNEI. Deletion took 3 bases off V and 6 bases off J, with a span of 11 bases between the germline ends. Bulk unsorted tissue served as the source for RNA extraction, and RNA quality was assessed using a NanoDrop ND-1000 and an Agilent 2100. Newly diagnosed lung cancer patients without prior chemotherapy who had been admitted for thoracic surgery in China between August and November 2014 were enrolled as donors. Patients with previous radiotherapy or chemotherapy, or with another concurrent cancer, were excluded from the study. Pieces of surgical tissue measuring 1-2 cm3 were kept in RNAlater solution and held at -80 degrees C until needed.

The receptor was derived from a man aged 50 or older with non-small cell lung cancer. Sequencing was performed on lung tumor tissue. Here the chain combines TRBV2 and TRBJ2-2; TRBD1 is a weak D gene call, 5 bases matching. The CDR3 protein sequence reads: CASSEWGAAGELFF. In nucleotides, the sequence is TGTGCCAGCAGTGAGTGGGGCGCGGCCGGGGAGCTGTTTTTT.